The T cell receptor (beta chain) under discussion was sequenced for a study of cytomegalovirus exposure and HLA in healthy donors. Study outcomes and limitations: The records held CMV serostatus as the only immune exposure information. Cytomegalovirus-associated TCR beta chains were listed, numbering around 150.

Concerning this clone: Its target is not known.

PCR was performed using 60 Vbeta and 13 Jbeta primers. The table came from immunoSEQ multiplex PCR; TCRdb's copy has only in-frame clones and leaves some out. The sample has roughly 98,000 clones, about 80% seen once. Healthy people donating bone marrow made up the donors. The sequence was collected from a man aged 40-50 years in good health and CMV-seronegative. Sequencing was done on a sample of PBMCs.

CDR3 nucleotides: TGTGCCAGCAGCGTCTCGGGACAGAACTACGAGCAGTACTTC. It is translated as CASSVSGQNYEQYF. V usage is TRBV11-2 and J usage is TRBJ2-7; 7 positions match TRBD1. Germline V gene sequence: CDR1 SGHAT, CDR2 FQNNGV. With 5 bases clipped from V and 3 bases from J, the junction kept 7 bases outside the gene matches. This CDR3 has 14 residues.